The 21 T cell receptor beta chains presented below share a single source sample, sequenced in a study of blood T cells in healthy people across ages. The authors ran a second PCR of about 6 to 12 cycles using a sample-barcoded 5' primer and a J-beta primer mix. TCRdb reprocessed the 5' RACE reads via MiXCR and lists one record per CDR3 protein. This table has 1.4 million to 1.5 million distinct CDR3 sequences, approximately 38% appearing once. The specimen was blood. The receptors were sampled from a woman between 18 and 29 years old in good health.

This clonotype was counted only a few times. The V gene is TRBV11-2, the J gene TRBJ2-5, with 11 bases lining up with TRBD2. The germline V gene encodes CDR1 SGHAT and CDR2 FQNNGV. V was clipped by 4 bases and J by 5 bases; unmatched bases: 6. The CDR3 length is 15 residues. The CDR3 DNA reads as TGTGCCAGCAGCTCTTTCCTAGCGGGAGGCGAGACCCAGTACTTC. Protein: CASSSFLAGGETQYF.

This chain joins TRBV20-1 and TRBJ2-1; 7 nucleotides align to TRBD1. The CDR3 contains 14 residues. Trimming at V came to 7 bases and at J to 4 bases, leaving 10 bases not matched to a gene. CDR1 is DFQATT and CDR2 is SNEGSKA in the germline V gene (reference sequence). The CDR3 region has the DNA TGCAGTGGACAGGGCATTGTGGGGTACAATGAGCAGTTCTTC. It yields the protein CSGQGIVGYNEQFF.

The chain couples TRBV28 to TRBJ1-1, with TRBD1 matching over 10 bases. CDR3 length: 15 amino acids. The V gene's germline CDR1 is MDHEN and CDR2 SYDVKM. V lost 5 bases and J lost 2; bases outside the gene matches: 5. The CDR3 nucleotides read TGTGCCAGCAGTAGCATGACAGGGGGCAACACTGAAGCTTTCTTT. It is translated as CASSSMTGGNTEAFF.

The chain employs TRBV6-6 and TRBJ1-2, with 7 bases matching TRBD1. Germline-derived CDR1 and CDR2 are MNHNY and SVGAGI (reference sequence). The CDR3 loop spans 16 amino acids. V lost 6 bases and J lost 5; bases outside the gene matches: 15. The CDR3: CASSPGDSTEKYGYTF. CDR3 coding DNA: TGTGCCAGCAGCCCGGGGGACAGCACAGAGAAATATGGCTACACCTTC.

The chain combines TRBV7-2 with TRBJ2-1; 8 nucleotides agree with TRBD1. The ends lost 9 bases at V and 5 bases at J; junction bases unmatched: 9. Germline loops: CDR1 SGHTA, CDR2 FQGNSA. This CDR3 contains 14 residues. The DNA for the CDR3 is TGTGCCAGTAGGCGGGGACAGGCGAACAATGAGCAGTTCTTC. Translated, it gives CASRRGQANNEQFF.

The chain is built from TRBV10-3 and TRBJ1-1, with 8 bases aligning to TRBD1. Germline V CDR1 and CDR2: ENHRY, SYGVKD. Trimming at V came to 4 bases and at J to 5 bases, leaving 15 bases not matched to a gene. This CDR3 region has 17 residues. The CDR3 loop reads CAISVRSQGAEGTEAFF. The CDR3 nucleotides are TGTGCCATCAGTGTCCGTTCGCAGGGGGCTGAGGGTACTGAAGCTTTCTTT.

The chain employs TRBV7-3 and TRBJ2-7; D not resolved. Per germline, CDR1 SGHTA and CDR2 FQGTGA. CDR3 length: 14 amino acids. Deletions cut 5 bases from V and 2 bases from J, with 13 bases between. The CDR3 DNA follows: TGTGCCAGCAGCGAAGCAGACGGACCCTACGAGCAGTACTTC. Residues: CASSEADGPYEQYF.

Comments on this clonotype: Relative to the germline gene, one junction end is altered; a read error may explain this. This chain connects TRBV10-3 to TRBJ2-3; D possibly corresponds to TRBD1 (5 bases). Germline lookup yields CDR1 ENHRY and CDR2 SYGVKD. CDR3 length: 15 amino acids. The CDR3 DNA is TGTACCATGGCCATGGGCCCGACAGATTTGGATACGCAGTATTTT. It yields the protein CTMAMGPTDLDTQYF.

The chain employs TRBV18 and TRBJ2-1; 15 bases line up with TRBD2. Germline CDR1 is KGHSH and CDR2 is LQKENI. CDR3 length: 20 amino acids. V gave up 4 bases and J gave up 0 bases; unmatched junction bases: 10. The CDR3 DNA is TGTGCCAGCTCACAATCCGGGACTAGCGGGAGGCTCAGCTCCTACAATGAGCAGTTCTTC. This translates into CASSQSGTSGRLSSYNEQFF.

The chain has TRBV12-3 or TRBV12-4 and TRBJ2-7; 11 bases are shared with TRBD2. The CDR3 extends over 14 amino acids. Trimming took 5 bases from V and 6 from J; bases not matched to a gene: 6. In DNA, the CDR3 is TGTGCCAGCAGTCCGCCAACTAGCGGGGGCGAGCAGTACTTC. Amino acids: CASSPPTSGGEQYF.

The rearrangement uses TRBV6-5 and TRBJ2-2; D is possibly TRBD1 or TRBD2 (5 bases each). V was shortened by 6 bases and J by 8 bases, with 22 bases between the two germline ends. The germline V gene has CDR1 MNHEY and CDR2 SVGAGI. The CDR3 runs 16 residues. Here the CDR3 reads CASSPHRDLSAGELFF. The CDR3 DNA follows: TGTGCCAGCAGCCCCCACCGGGACCTCTCGGCAGGGGAGCTGTTTTTT.

The sample holds a few counts of this clonotype. The chain recombines TRBV6-5 with TRBJ2-3; D remains unclear. The CDR3 runs 11 residues. V was trimmed by 1 base and J by 7 bases, leaving 3 bases between them. Per germline, CDR1 MNHEY and CDR2 SVGAGI. The CDR3 protein is CASSYLNTQYF. The DNA of the CDR3 is TGTGCCAGCAGTTACTTAAATACGCAGTATTTT.

This clonotype was detected only a few times. J is TRBJ1-4 and V is TRBV27; 7 nucleotides align to TRBD1. The ends lost 8 bases at V and 6 bases at J; junction bases unmatched: 9. The CDR3 sequence is 14 residues long. In germline, CDR1 is MNHEY, CDR2 SMNVEV (reference sequence). The CDR3 region has the DNA TGTGCCAGCCGGAAGAGGGGGCTAGATGAAAAACTGTTTTTT. This translates into CASRKRGLDEKLFF.

V is TRBV28 and J is TRBJ1-5; tentatively, D is TRBD1 (5 bases). The V and J ends lost 1 base and 2 bases respectively, with 12 bases between them. Germline V gene lookup returns CDR1 MDHEN and CDR2 SYDVKM. The CDR3 extends over 16 amino acids. CDR3 in DNA: TGTGCCAGCAGTTTATCGGGGGGGTTCGGCAATCAGCCCCAGCATTTT. It yields the protein CASSLSGGFGNQPQHF. Based on the CDR3 plus reference TRBV28 and TRBJ1-5, the full variable domain is DVKVTQSSRYLVKRTGEKVFLECVQDMDHENMFWYRQDPGLGLRLIYFSYDVKMKEKGDIPEGYSVSREKKERFSLILESASTNQTSMYLCASSLSGGFGNQPQHFGDGTRLSIL.

This clonotype was seen ten or more times. The chain couples TRBV20-1 to TRBJ2-5, with D unclear. V lost 1 base to trimming and J lost 5 bases, with 5 bases between them. Germline V gene sequence: CDR1 DFQATT, CDR2 SNEGSKA (reference sequence). The CDR3 totals 11 residues. The CDR3 region has the DNA TGCAGTGCTAGAGCCGGGGAGACCCAGTACTTC. It translates to CSARAGETQYF.

This clonotype was picked up a small number of times. The CDR3 sequence: CASRTGRANEQFF. DNA of the CDR3: TGTGCCAGCAGGACCGGAAGGGCCAATGAGCAGTTCTTC. The chain recombines TRBV27 with TRBJ2-1, with D uncertain. From germline, CDR1 is MNHEY and CDR2 SMNVEV (reference sequence). Trimming shortened V by 6 bases and J by 6 bases, and 12 bases separated the two germline ends. The CDR3 consists of 13 residues.

Only a few counts were recorded for this clonotype. The chain has TRBV20-1 and TRBJ2-3, with D possibly TRBD2 on 5 matching bases. V gave up 0 bases and J gave up 4 bases, with 17 bases separating them. The CDR3 consists of 16 residues. The germline gives CDR1 DFQATT, CDR2 SNEGSKA (reference sequence). CDR3 DNA sequence: TGCAGTGCTAGAGATCCACGGGGTATCCAGGCAGATACGCAGTATTTT. Translated, it gives CSARDPRGIQADTQYF.

V is TRBV27 and J is TRBJ1-2; no definite D call. CDR3 size: 14 residues. Trimming left V 3 bases short and J 1 base short, with 9 bases between. Germline-derived CDR1 and CDR2 are MNHEY and SMNVEV (reference sequence). CDR3 sequence (DNA): TGTGCCAGCAGTTTTGGGCCGCTTAACTATGGCTACACCTTC. Protein sequence: CASSFGPLNYGYTF.

This clonotype was detected a few times. This sequence joins TRBV11-2 and TRBJ2-1, with 13 bases fitting TRBD2. With 5 bases clipped from V and 8 bases from J, the junction kept 9 bases outside the gene matches. The CDR3 is 16 amino acids. Looked up from germline, CDR1 is SGHAT and CDR2 is FQNNGV. CDR3 coding DNA: TGTGCCAGCAGCCAACTAGCGGGAGGGCCTACCCATGAGCAGTTCTTC. It codes for CASSQLAGGPTHEQFF.

This clonotype appeared a few times. V and J are TRBV28 and TRBJ1-2; D call uncertain. The germline CDR1 and CDR2 sequences are MDHEN and SYDVKM. CDR3 length equals 12 residues. Trimming shortened V by 6 bases and J by 4 bases, and 9 bases separated the two germline ends. The CDR3 is CASRDTRYGYTF. Written as DNA, the CDR3 is TGTGCCAGCAGGGATACACGCTATGGCTACACCTTC.

This clonotype was observed many times. The J gene is TRBJ2-3, the V gene TRBV24-1, with D perhaps being TRBD1 or TRBD2 (5 bases each). CDR3 length: 12 amino acids. V lost 4 bases and J 4 bases, leaving 5 bases between the germline ends. Germline CDR1 and CDR2: KGHDR and SFDVKD. The CDR3 region is CATSEGADTQYF. The CDR3 DNA reads as TGTGCCACCAGTGAGGGGGCAGATACGCAGTATTTT.